These 13 T cell receptor beta chains were sequenced from one sample in a study of CD8+ T cells in alopecia areata. Noted treatment: oral pan-JAK inhibitor, 5-10 mg twice daily. cDNA reverse transcribed from extracted RNA served as the sequencing template. Assay used: immunoSEQ multiplex PCR; TCRdb lists only in-frame clones, some missing. The sample yields about 120,000 clones, around 53% seen once. The sample was CD4+ T cells sorted from blood, taken at week 4, from a patient treated with tofacitinib. The origin of the receptors is a human donor with alopecia areata.

This sequence joins TRBV29-1 and TRBJ2-1, with 10 bases lining up with TRBD2. V dropped 4 bases and J dropped 9; count of bases not matched to a gene: 3. The CDR3 is 12 residues long. The germline gives CDR1 SQVTM, CDR2 ANQGSEA. The CDR3 is CSVGLAGGEQFF. As DNA, the CDR3 is TGCAGCGTTGGGTTAGCGGGGGGTGAGCAGTTCTTC.

This clone was seen a few times. This chain uses TRBV19 with TRBJ2-1; D gene ambiguous. The germline V gene has CDR1 LNHDA and CDR2 SQIVND (reference sequence). The CDR3 is 11 amino acids. Between the trimmed V and J ends, which lost 7 bases and 3 bases, there was a span of 4 bases. In DNA, the CDR3 is TGTGCCAGTAAGGACTACAATGAGCAGTTCTTC. It specifies CASKDYNEQFF.

This clone was detected a few times. This rearrangement joins TRBV27 to TRBJ1-2; no firm D call. Per the germline V gene, CDR1 is MNHEY and CDR2 is SMNVEV (reference sequence). The CDR3 extends over 15 amino acids. V shed 6 bases and J shed 4 bases, with 18 bases lying between them. As DNA, the CDR3 is TGTGCCAGCAGCTCAAGGGTTCGGGGTATCTATGGCTACACCTTC. This gives the protein CASSSRVRGIYGYTF.

This clone came up a few times. This chain joins TRBV29-1 and TRBJ1-1; weak D call: TRBD1 (6 bases). CDR1 is SQVTM and CDR2 is ANQGSEA in the germline V gene. The CDR3 totals 13 residues. V was shortened by 1 base and J by 1 base, with 7 bases between the two germline ends. Here the CDR3 reads CSVEGTENTEAFF. DNA of the CDR3: TGCAGCGTTGAAGGGACAGAGAACACTGAAGCTTTCTTT.

A remark on this clone: Other DNA sequences in the same sample also yield this CDR3. The chain recombines TRBV30 with TRBJ2-7; unclear D gene. The CDR3 contains 12 residues. CDR1 and CDR2 (germline): GTSNPN, SVGIG (reference sequence). V was pared by 2 bases and J by 1 base, with 6 bases between. This CDR3 reads CAWSRRSYEQYF. CDR3 coding DNA: TGTGCCTGGAGTCGCCGTTCCTACGAGCAGTACTTC.

J is TRBJ2-3 and V is TRBV30, with 7 nucleotides matching TRBD2. Unmatched junction bases numbered 4, after V lost 2 bases and J lost 5 bases. This CDR3 comprises 13 residues. The V gene's germline CDR1 is GTSNPN and CDR2 SVGIG (reference sequence). The CDR3 loop is CAWSSGAVDTQYF. Written as DNA, the CDR3 is TGTGCCTGGAGTAGCGGGGCGGTAGATACGCAGTATTTT.

This clone came up a few times. The chain carries TRBV7-2 and TRBJ2-7, with a possible D match to TRBD1 (6 bases). Germline CDR1 is SGHTA and CDR2 is FQGNSA. CDR3 length: 14 residues. Between the trimmed V and J ends, which lost 6 bases and 0 bases, there was a span of 12 bases. The DNA of the CDR3 is TGTGCCAGCAGAAGGACAGTCCTCTCCTACGAGCAGTACTTC. It translates to CASRRTVLSYEQYF.

This rearrangement joins TRBV5-1 to TRBJ1-1; 8 nucleotides agree with TRBD1. CDR3 length: 14 amino acids. The junction had 4 bases not matched to a gene; V was cut back by 2 bases and J by 4 bases. Germline CDR1 and CDR2: SGHRS and YFSETQ. CDR3 amino acids: CASSFQGTGTEAFF. The CDR3 bases are TGCGCCAGCAGCTTCCAGGGGACAGGCACTGAAGCTTTCTTT.

The rearrangement uses TRBV29-1 and TRBJ1-1; D not certain. The length of the CDR3 is 13 residues. The germline V and J ends were trimmed by 5 bases and 5 bases, with 15 bases remaining between them. Per germline, CDR1 SQVTM and CDR2 ANQGSEA. The CDR3 nucleotides read TGCAGCGTTAGCGAAGCGGGCAATACTGAAGCTTTCTTT. Residues: CSVSEAGNTEAFF.

The V and J genes are TRBV7-2 and TRBJ2-4; D possibly corresponds to TRBD2 (5 bases). The CDR3 runs to 17 residues. V was cut by 5 bases and J by 6 bases, with 23 bases left in between. Germline CDR1 and CDR2: SGHTA and FQGNSA. The CDR3 bases are TGTGCCAGCAGCCCCGATTCCGGGTCGCGGGCTTCAAACATTCAGTACTTC. Its protein product is CASSPDSGSRASNIQYF. Supplemented by reference TRBV7-2 and TRBJ2-4, the full variable domain reads GAGVSQSPSNKVTEKGKDVELRCDPISGHTALYWYRQSLGQGLEFLIYFQGNSAPDKSGLPSDRFSAERTGGSVSTLTIQRTQQEDSAVYLCASSPDSGSRASNIQYFGAGTRLSVL.

Only a few counts were recorded for this clone. The chain joins TRBV27 to TRBJ1-2; D might be TRBD1 (5 bases). V dropped 3 bases and J dropped 8 bases, with 16 bases sitting between them. The CDR3 runs to 14 residues. The germline CDR1 and CDR2 sequences are MNHEY and SMNVEV (reference sequence). CDR3 sequence reads: CASSFSAQGQGYTF. The CDR3 DNA follows: TGTGCCAGCAGTTTCTCTGCCCAGGGTCAAGGCTACACCTTC.

The rearrangement joins TRBV5-1 to TRBJ2-1, with D perhaps assigned TRBD1 or TRBD2 (5 bases each). V gave up 4 bases and J gave up 3 bases, with 20 bases separating them. This CDR3 spans 17 amino acids. Germline V gene data show CDR1 as SGHRS and CDR2 as YFSETQ. CDR3 bases: TGCGCCAGCAGCCCTCGGTCGGCGCTGGGGGACTACAATGAGCAGTTCTTC. Protein: CASSPRSALGDYNEQFF.

This clone showed up just a few times. Written as DNA, the CDR3 is TGCGCCAGCAGCCAAGATGGGACAGGGGGTTCACCCCTCCACTTT. Translated, it gives CASSQDGTGGSPLHF. This chain joins TRBV4-1 and TRBJ1-6; 11 positions match TRBD1. This CDR3 spans 15 amino acids. Germline V CDR1 and CDR2: MGHRA, YSYEKL. V shed 0 bases, J shed 9 bases, and the junction held 1 base outside the gene matches.